This T cell receptor beta chain was observed in a study of T-cell memory formation after mild COVID-19. Whole-study results and caveats: Among clones peaking at day 37 in the second wave, SARS-CoV-2 specificity remained unconfirmed.

V was clipped by 9 bases and J by 0 bases, with 9 bases between them. The CDR3 consists of 13 residues. Germline V gene sequence: CDR1 KGHDR, CDR2 SFDVKD. One entry per CDR3 protein results from TCRdb running MiXCR on the 5' RACE reads. The table includes around 250,000 distinct CDR3 sequences, roughly 14% detected once. The table lists this clonotype with a few counts. No antigen is known for it. This rearrangement joins TRBV24-1 to TRBJ2-3; D possibly uses TRBD1 or TRBD2 (5 bases each). The material sequenced was PBMCs or a T cell subset sorted from them (not recorded which). This receptor was identified in an adult woman who had mild COVID-19 (a few samples of this study predate the infection). Cell type and time point are not known. As DNA, the CDR3 is TGTGCCACCGGGACCGACAGCACAGATACGCAGTATTTT. It translates to CATGTDSTDTQYF.